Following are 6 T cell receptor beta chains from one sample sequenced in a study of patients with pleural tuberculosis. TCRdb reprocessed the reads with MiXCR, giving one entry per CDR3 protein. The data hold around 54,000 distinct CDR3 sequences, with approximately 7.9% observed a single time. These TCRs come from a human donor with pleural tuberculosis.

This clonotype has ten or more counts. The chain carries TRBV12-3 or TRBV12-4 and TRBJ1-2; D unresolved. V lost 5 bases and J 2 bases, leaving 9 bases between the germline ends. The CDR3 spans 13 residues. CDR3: CASSRNPNYGYTF. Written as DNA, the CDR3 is TGTGCCAGCAGTAGGAACCCCAACTATGGCTACACCTTC.

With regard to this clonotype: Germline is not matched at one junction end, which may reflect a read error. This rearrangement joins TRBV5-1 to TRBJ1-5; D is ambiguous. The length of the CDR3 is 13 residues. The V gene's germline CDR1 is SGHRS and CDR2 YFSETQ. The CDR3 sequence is CASNLDSNQPQHF. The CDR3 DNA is TGCGCCAGCAACTTGGATAGCAATCAGCCCCAGCATTTT. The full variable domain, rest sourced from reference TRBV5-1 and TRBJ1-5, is KAGVTQTPRYLIKTRGQQVTLSCSPISGHRSVSWYQQTPGQGLQFLFEYFSETQRNKGNFPGRFSGRQFSNSRSEMNVSTLELGDSALYLCASNLDSNQPQHFGDGTRLSIL.

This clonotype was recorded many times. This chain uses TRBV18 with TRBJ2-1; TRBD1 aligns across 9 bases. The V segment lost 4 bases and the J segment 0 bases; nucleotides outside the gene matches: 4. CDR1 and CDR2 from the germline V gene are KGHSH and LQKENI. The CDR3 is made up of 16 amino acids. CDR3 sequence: CASSLTGGISYNEQFF. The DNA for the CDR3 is TGTGCCAGCTCACTGACAGGGGGGATCTCCTACAATGAGCAGTTCTTC.

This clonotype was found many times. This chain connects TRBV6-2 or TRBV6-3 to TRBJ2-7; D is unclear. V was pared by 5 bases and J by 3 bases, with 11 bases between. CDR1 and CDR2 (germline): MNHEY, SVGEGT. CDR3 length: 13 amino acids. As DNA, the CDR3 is TGTGCCAGCAGTCAGCCCCCCGTCTACGAGCAGTACGTC. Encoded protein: CASSQPPVYEQYV.

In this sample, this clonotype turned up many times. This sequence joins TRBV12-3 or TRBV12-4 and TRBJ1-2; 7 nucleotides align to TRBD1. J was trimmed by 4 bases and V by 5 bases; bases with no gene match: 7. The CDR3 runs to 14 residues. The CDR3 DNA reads TGTGCCAGCAGTGAGGACAGGCCTCGCTATGGCTACACCTTC. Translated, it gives CASSEDRPRYGYTF.

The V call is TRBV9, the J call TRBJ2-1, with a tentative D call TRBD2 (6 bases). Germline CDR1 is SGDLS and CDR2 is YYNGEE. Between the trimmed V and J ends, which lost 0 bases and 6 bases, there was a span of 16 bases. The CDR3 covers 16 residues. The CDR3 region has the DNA TGTGCCAGCAGCGTAGTGGCCGGGAGTATTAGCAATGAGCAGTTCTTC. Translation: CASSVVAGSISNEQFF.